This TCR beta chain was documented in a study of blood T cells in healthy people across ages. The CDR3 has 16 amino acids. V dropped 4 bases and J dropped 4; count of bases not matched to a gene: 11. Germline CDR1 SGHRS, CDR2 YFSETQ. The authors ran a second PCR of 7 to 11 cycles using a sample-barcoded 5' primer and a J-beta primer mix. TCRdb fed the 5' RACE reads into MiXCR, producing one record per CDR3 protein. The table includes hundreds of thousands of distinct CDR3 sequences, roughly 43% detected once. This clonotype appeared a single time. It may be a read error: a sequence one base away is much more abundant.

The clonotype originates from a man older than 75 in good health. Sequencing was carried out using blood. The genes are TRBV5-1 and TRBJ2-5; 9 positions agree with TRBD1. This chain's CDR3 is CASSPWGQGLGETQYF. As DNA, the CDR3 is TGCGCCAGCAGCCCCTGGGGACAGGGTCTCGGAGAGACCCAGTACTTC.